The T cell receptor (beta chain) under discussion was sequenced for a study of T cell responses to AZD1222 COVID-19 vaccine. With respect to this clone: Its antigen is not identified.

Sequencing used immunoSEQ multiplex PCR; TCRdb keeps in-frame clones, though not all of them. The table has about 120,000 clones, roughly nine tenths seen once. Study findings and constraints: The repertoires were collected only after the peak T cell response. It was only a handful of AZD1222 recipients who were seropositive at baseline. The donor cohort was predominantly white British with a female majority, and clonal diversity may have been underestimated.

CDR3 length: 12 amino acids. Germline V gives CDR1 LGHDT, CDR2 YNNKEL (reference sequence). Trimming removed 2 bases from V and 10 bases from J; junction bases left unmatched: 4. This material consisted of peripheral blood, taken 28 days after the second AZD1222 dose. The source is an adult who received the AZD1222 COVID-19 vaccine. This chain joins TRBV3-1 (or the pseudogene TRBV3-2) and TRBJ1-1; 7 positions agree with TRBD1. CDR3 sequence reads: CASSQLTGAAFF. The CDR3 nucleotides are TGTGCCAGCAGCCAACTTACAGGGGCAGCTTTCTTT.